This T cell receptor beta chain was identified during a study of early T cells in non-severe SARS-CoV-2 infection. Study results and caveats: The VDJdb matching leaned toward anti-spike CD8 responses and overlooked private and CD4 specificities.

This CDR3 has 14 residues. After removal of 7 bases from V and 5 bases from J, the junction contained 7 bases not matched to a gene. Per the germline V gene, CDR1 is ENHRY and CDR2 is SYGVKD. TCRdb redid the calling of the 5' RACE reads with MiXCR, one entry per CDR3 protein. The table shows about 60,000 distinct CDR3 sequences, with roughly 5.3% occurring only once. Remarks on this clonotype: Its cognate antigen is unknown.

The source material was whole blood. The chain has TRBV10-3 and TRBJ1-1, with 10 bases lining up with TRBD1. This clonotype was obtained from an adult who was a healthcare worker with PCR-confirmed SARS-CoV-2 infection or an uninfected control (not recorded which). CDR3 residues: CAINPGQGWTEAFF. CDR3 in DNA: TGTGCCATCAACCCGGGACAGGGGTGGACTGAAGCTTTCTTT.